The T cell receptor beta chain under discussion was sequenced for a study of early T cells in non-severe SARS-CoV-2 infection. V shed 6 bases, J shed 7 bases, and the junction held 15 bases outside the gene matches. This CDR3 has 16 amino acids. The germline V gene has CDR1 KGHSH and CDR2 LQKENI. This clonotype came up a few times. TCRdb fed the 5' RACE reads into MiXCR, producing one record per CDR3 protein. This table holds more than 25,000 distinct CDR3 sequences, about 4.6% found once. This chain links TRBV18 with TRBJ2-7, with 10 positions matching TRBD1. The sequenced sample consisted of whole blood. The source of this sequence is an adult who was a healthcare worker with PCR-confirmed SARS-CoV-2 infection or an uninfected control (not recorded which). CDR3 nucleotides: TGTGCCAGCTCCACCGCGAGCCGGACAGGGGGTAGGGAGCAGTACTTC. It encodes CASSTASRTGGREQYF.